This TCR beta chain stems from a study of cytomegalovirus exposure and HLA in healthy donors. General study findings and limits: For most TCR beta V segments, an earlier analysis put the productive rate at about 87% or about 30% of the time. Common viral pathogens seemed, in a later analysis, to connect with several of the most significant clusters.

Between the trimmed V and J ends, which lost 6 bases and 8 bases, there was a span of 10 bases. This CDR3 has 11 amino acids. In germline, CDR1 is MDHEN, CDR2 SYDVKM. PCR was performed using 60 Vbeta and 13 Jbeta primers. TCRdb's copy holds only in-frame clones and misses some; the assay was immunoSEQ multiplex PCR. The sample holds 55,000 to 75,000 clones, around 80% seen once. This clone appeared once. Its antigen remains unknown. This clonotype was obtained from a young woman in good health and CMV-seropositive. The material sequenced was PBMCs. The chain couples TRBV28 to TRBJ1-1; no clear D gene. The CDR3 sequence: CASSPDLEAFF. The CDR3 DNA follows: TGTGCCAGCAGCCCGGACTTGGAAGCTTTCTTT.